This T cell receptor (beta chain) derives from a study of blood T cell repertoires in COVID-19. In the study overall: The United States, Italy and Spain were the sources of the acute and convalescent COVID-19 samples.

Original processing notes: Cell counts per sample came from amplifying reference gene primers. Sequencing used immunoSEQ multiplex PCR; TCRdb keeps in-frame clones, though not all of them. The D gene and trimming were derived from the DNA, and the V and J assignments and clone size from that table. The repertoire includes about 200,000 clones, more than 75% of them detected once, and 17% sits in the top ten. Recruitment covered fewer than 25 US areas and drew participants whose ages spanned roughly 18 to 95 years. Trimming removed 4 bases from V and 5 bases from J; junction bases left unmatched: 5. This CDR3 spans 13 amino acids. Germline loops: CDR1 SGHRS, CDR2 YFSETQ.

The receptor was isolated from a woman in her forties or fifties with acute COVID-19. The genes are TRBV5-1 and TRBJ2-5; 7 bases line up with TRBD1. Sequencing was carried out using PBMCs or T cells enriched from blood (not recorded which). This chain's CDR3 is CASSEDRVETQYF. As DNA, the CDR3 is TGCGCCAGCAGCGAAGACAGGGTGGAGACCCAGTACTTC.